This TCR beta chain was recorded in a study of blood T cell repertoires in COVID-19. The wider study: Acute and convalescent COVID-19 samples came from the United States, Italy and Spain.

This table comes from immunoSEQ multiplex PCR, and its TCRdb copy is limited to in-frame clones, with some not included. Of about 390,000 clones detected, around 87% appear once; the ten largest clones hold roughly 9.4%. Germline V gene sequence: CDR1 MGHRA, CDR2 YSYEKL. The CDR3 sequence is 16 residues long. The V gene lost 0 bases and the J gene lost 0 bases, with 11 bases spanning the gap. Ages ranged from roughly 18 to 100 years, with residence in under 25 US areas. The receptor was derived from a woman aged 45-65 years who had recovered from COVID-19. V usage is TRBV4-1 and J usage is TRBJ1-1, with D hard to call. The sequenced sample consisted of PBMCs or T cells enriched from blood (not recorded which). The CDR3 sequence is CASSQDRHSMNTEAFF. The CDR3 bases are TGCGCCAGCAGCCAAGATCGACACAGTATGAACACTGAAGCTTTCTTT.